What follows are 10 T cell receptor beta chains derived from one specimen sequenced in a study of cytomegalovirus exposure and HLA in healthy donors. 13 Jbeta primers and 60 Vbeta primers were used for the PCR. Profiled with immunoSEQ multiplex PCR; TCRdb holds only in-frame clones, not every one. The repertoire consists of approximately 76,000 clones, with 63% occurring once and the leading ten covering around 6%. The sequenced material came from PBMCs. Receptor source: a man younger than 45 in good health and CMV-seropositive.

The chain combines TRBV28 with TRBJ1-2; 7 bases map to TRBD1. J lost 4 bases, V lost 5 bases, and 7 bases had no gene match. CDR1 is MDHEN, CDR2 SYDVKM, per germline. The length of the CDR3 is 14 residues. The CDR3 sequence is CASSVRDSLYGYTF. The CDR3 DNA is TGTGCCAGCAGTGTCCGGGACAGCCTCTATGGCTACACCTTC.

J is TRBJ1-2 and V is TRBV5-1; weak D call: TRBD1 (6 bases). This CDR3 region has 18 residues. Trimming cost V 4 bases and J 3 bases, with 25 bases left between them. From germline, CDR1 is SGHRS and CDR2 YFSETQ. In nucleotides, the CDR3 is TGCGCCAGCAGCGGTCAGGGGTACGACACGGGCCAGGACTATGGCTACACCTTC. Translated: CASSGQGYDTGQDYGYTF.

This clone was recorded only once. This sequence joins TRBV10-2 and TRBJ2-7; D possibly corresponds to TRBD2 (6 bases). Germline values: CDR1 WSHSY, CDR2 SAAADI. Trimming stripped 8 bases from V and 6 bases from J, with 23 bases between. The CDR3 is made up of 15 amino acids. CDR3 sequence: CASVDQTGVIGEQYF. CDR3 bases: TGCGCCAGCGTTGATCAAACGGGAGTAATAGGCGAGCAGTACTTC.

This clone showed up just once. The chain uses TRBV6-6 and TRBJ2-7; the match to TRBD2 covers 8 bases. V gave up 4 bases and J gave up 4 bases; unmatched junction bases: 9. Germline lookup yields CDR1 MNHNY and CDR2 SVGAGI (reference sequence). This CDR3 is built from 15 residues. CDR3 DNA: TGTGCCAGCAGTTTTCCGAAGACTAGCGAGTACGAGCAGTACTTC. It codes for CASSFPKTSEYEQYF.

In this sample, this clone turned up once. This chain joins TRBV2 and TRBJ2-3, with a weak D call TRBD1 (5 bases). The CDR3 runs to 12 residues. The germline V gene has CDR1 SNHLY and CDR2 FYNNEI. V shed 7 bases and J shed 6 bases, with 11 bases lying between them. CDR3 nucleotides: TGTGCCAGCATGGGGCCGGCGGATACGCAGTATTTT. Its protein is CASMGPADTQYF. The full variable domain, with the rest looked up from reference TRBV2 and TRBJ2-3, is EPEVTQTPSHQVTQMGQEVILRCVPISNHLYFYWYRQILGQKVEFLVSFYNNEISEKSEIFDDQFSVERPDGSNFTLKIRSTKLEDSAMYFCASMGPADTQYFGPGTRLTVL.

The chain combines TRBV7-9 with TRBJ1-2; unclear D gene. Germline V lookup: CDR1 SEHNR, CDR2 FQNEAQ (reference sequence). This CDR3 contains 11 residues. Deletions cut 5 bases from V and 8 bases from J, with 9 bases between. DNA for the CDR3: TGTGCCAGCAGCCCATCGGAGGGCTACACCTTC. Translated, it gives CASSPSEGYTF.

The sample holds a few counts of this clone. This chain joins TRBV27 and TRBJ1-5; tentative D call: TRBD1 (6 bases). Trimming removed 4 bases from V and 0 bases from J, with 7 bases in between. CDR3 length equals 14 residues. The germline gives CDR1 MNHEY, CDR2 SMNVEV (reference sequence). Here the CDR3 reads CASSSRGSNQPQHF. Written as DNA, the CDR3 is TGTGCCAGCAGTTCCAGGGGTAGCAATCAGCCCCAGCATTTT.

The CDR3 DNA sequence: TGCGCCAGCAGCCAAGACGGGGGGGGTCACTACGAGCAGTACTTC. Its protein product is CASSQDGGGHYEQYF. This chain connects TRBV4-3 to TRBJ2-7, with 8 positions matching TRBD2. The CDR3 consists of 15 residues. The germline V gene encodes CDR1 LGHNA and CDR2 YSLEER. The trim removed 0 bases at V and 3 bases at J, leaving 4 bases unmatched.

This clone turned up a few times. The rearrangement links TRBV7-9 to TRBJ2-7; D gene unclear. There are 12 residues in the CDR3. Trimming removed 3 bases from V and 0 bases from J, with 3 bases in between. From germline, CDR1 is SEHNR and CDR2 FQNEAQ (reference sequence). The CDR3 bases are TGTGCCAGCAGCTTCCGCTCCTACGAGCAGTACTTC. Translating it yields CASSFRSYEQYF.

This sequence joins TRBV6-1 and TRBJ1-4; D ambiguous. The CDR3 sequence is 17 residues long. The germline CDR1 and CDR2 sequences are MNHNS and SASEGT. Trimming took off 3 bases at V and 2 bases at J, with 16 bases between the two ends. CDR3 bases: TGTGCCAGCAGTGACCTACTTAACGCGCGTACTAATGAAAAACTGTTTTTT. It translates to CASSDLLNARTNEKLFF.